A selection of T cell receptor beta chains follows, all from one sample in a study of patients and donors after allogeneic stem cell transplantation. TCRdb itself ran the RT-PCR reads through MiXCR, one entry per CDR3 protein. The data show about 960,000 distinct CDR3 sequences, under 20% seen once. Source material: blood, either unsorted or a sorted T cell fraction (not recorded which). The receptors here all came from a human donor who was either an allogeneic HSCT recipient or a stem cell or donor lymphocyte infusion donor (not recorded which). It is not recorded whose cells these are; they may come from a transplant donor. Each CDR3 is given with its conserved first and last residue. Fields, in order: CDR3 DNA, CDR3 protein, clone size, D gene, J gene, V gene. The D gene is left open where the match is weak. Size is stated for part of the rows, as once, few or many counts, or as a class when the clone is expanded.

cdr3_nt: TGTGCCAGCAGCTTAGGTGGGGGGGCAGAAAACATTCAGTACTTC
cdr3_aa: CASSLGGGAENIQYF
clone_size: NA
d_call: NA
j_call: TRBJ2-4
v_call: TRBV7-9

cdr3_nt: TGTGCCAGCAGTTACGAACAGGGTGAAGCTTTCTTT
cdr3_aa: CASSYEQGEAFF
clone_size: few
d_call: NA
j_call: TRBJ1-1
v_call: TRBV6-5

cdr3_nt: TGCAGCGTTCAGGGACAGGGAATCACAGATACGCAGTATTTT
cdr3_aa: CSVQGQGITDTQYF
clone_size: few
d_call: TRBD1
j_call: TRBJ2-3
v_call: TRBV29-1

cdr3_nt: TGTGCCAGCAGTTTAACCCGGGGCTATGGCTACACCTTC
cdr3_aa: CASSLTRGYGYTF
clone_size: NA
d_call: NA
j_call: TRBJ1-2
v_call: TRBV12-3/TRBV12-4

cdr3_nt: TGTCCCCAGGCCCGAACGCGAGGCTACACCTTC
cdr3_aa: CPQARTRGYTF
clone_size: NA
d_call: NA
j_call: TRBJ1-2
v_call: TRBV3-1

cdr3_nt: TGCAGTGCTAGCACACAAGGGAATGAAAAACTGTTTTTT
cdr3_aa: CSASTQGNEKLFF
clone_size: NA
d_call: NA
j_call: TRBJ1-4
v_call: TRBV20-1

cdr3_nt: TGTGCCAGCAGCCCTACTCCTCCCGGGACTCAGATGACCGGGGAGCTGTTTTTT
cdr3_aa: CASSPTPPGTQMTGELFF
clone_size: few
d_call: NA
j_call: TRBJ2-2
v_call: TRBV6-2/TRBV6-3

cdr3_nt: TGCAGTGCTCATGTGGTTGGGCGAGAGAACACCGGGGAGCTGTTTTTT
cdr3_aa: CSAHVVGRENTGELFF
clone_size: NA
d_call: NA
j_call: TRBJ2-2
v_call: TRBV20-1

cdr3_nt: TGTGCCAGCAGTGAATATGACAGCCCCAACTATGGCTACACCTTC
cdr3_aa: CASSEYDSPNYGYTF
clone_size: NA
d_call: NA
j_call: TRBJ1-2
v_call: TRBV25-1

cdr3_nt: TGCAGCGTTCCCGGCCGGGGGCGACAAGAGACCCAGTACTTC
cdr3_aa: CSVPGRGRQETQYF
clone_size: NA
d_call: NA
j_call: TRBJ2-5
v_call: TRBV29-1

cdr3_nt: TGTGCCAGCACAGATGGACGGTTTAGCACAGATACGCAGTATTTT
cdr3_aa: CASTDGRFSTDTQYF
clone_size: few
d_call: NA
j_call: TRBJ2-3
v_call: TRBV25-1

cdr3_nt: TGCGCCAGCAGCCATCGAGGGAACCCCCTCAATGAGCAGTTCTTC
cdr3_aa: CASSHRGNPLNEQFF
clone_size: NA
d_call: NA
j_call: TRBJ2-1
v_call: TRBV4-1

cdr3_nt: TGTGCCAGCAGCTCCCCGATGGTTAGCGGGAGGGCAGATACGCAGTATTTT
cdr3_aa: CASSSPMVSGRADTQYF
clone_size: NA
d_call: TRBD2
j_call: TRBJ2-3
v_call: TRBV7-9

cdr3_nt: TGCGCCAGCAGCCAAGATGGGGGATGGAGCACAGATACGCAGTATTTT
cdr3_aa: CASSQDGGWSTDTQYF
clone_size: NA
d_call: NA
j_call: TRBJ2-3
v_call: TRBV4-1

cdr3_nt: TGTGCCAGCAGCTTAGGGAGTAGCGGGAGGCCCTCCTACAATGAGCAGTTCTTC
cdr3_aa: CASSLGSSGRPSYNEQFF
clone_size: few
d_call: TRBD2
j_call: TRBJ2-1
v_call: TRBV11-2

cdr3_nt: TGTGCCAGCAGTTTAAAGGGGACGTATAATTCACCCCTCCACTTT
cdr3_aa: CASSLKGTYNSPLHF
clone_size: NA
d_call: NA
j_call: TRBJ1-6
v_call: TRBV12-3/TRBV12-4

cdr3_nt: TGCAGCGCCAGGGGTGGGGCTAGCGGGAGTATCTTGGATGAGCAGTTCTTC
cdr3_aa: CSARGGASGSILDEQFF
clone_size: few
d_call: TRBD2
j_call: TRBJ2-1
v_call: TRBV29-1

cdr3_nt: TGCAGTGCTAGGGTCCCAGGGTCAGATCGAGCTTTCTTT
cdr3_aa: CSARVPGSDRAFF
clone_size: NA
d_call: NA
j_call: TRBJ1-1
v_call: TRBV20-1

cdr3_nt: TGTGCCAGCACCCAGCGGGCCACAGATACGCAGTATTTT
cdr3_aa: CASTQRATDTQYF
clone_size: NA
d_call: NA
j_call: TRBJ2-3
v_call: TRBV6-2/TRBV6-3

cdr3_nt: TGCAGTGCTAGAGATCCGGTCAAAATGAACACTGAAGCTTTCTTT
cdr3_aa: CSARDPVKMNTEAFF
clone_size: NA
d_call: NA
j_call: TRBJ1-1
v_call: TRBV20-1

cdr3_nt: TGTGCCAGCAAAAGGGATACGCAGTATTTT
cdr3_aa: CASKRDTQYF
clone_size: many
d_call: NA
j_call: TRBJ2-3
v_call: TRBV12-3/TRBV12-4

cdr3_nt: TGCGCCAGCAGCCAAGATCGGACTAGTTGGACAGATACGCAGTATTTT
cdr3_aa: CASSQDRTSWTDTQYF
clone_size: few
d_call: TRBD2
j_call: TRBJ2-3
v_call: TRBV4-3

cdr3_nt: TGTGCCACCAGCAGAGGGACCGGGACAGGGGGCTCCCTTGGCTACACCTTC
cdr3_aa: CATSRGTGTGGSLGYTF
clone_size: NA
d_call: TRBD1
j_call: TRBJ1-2
v_call: TRBV15

cdr3_nt: TGTGCCAGCTCACCACCGGGACATTTGATAACCGGGGAGCTGTTTTTT
cdr3_aa: CASSPPGHLITGELFF
clone_size: NA
d_call: NA
j_call: TRBJ2-2
v_call: TRBV18

cdr3_nt: TGTGCCAGCAGGGGGCTCATGAACACTGAAGCTTTCTTT
cdr3_aa: CASRGLMNTEAFF
clone_size: NA
d_call: NA
j_call: TRBJ1-1
v_call: TRBV27

cdr3_nt: TGCAGTGCCCAATCCGGGACTACTCCCTCCTACGAGCAGTACTTC
cdr3_aa: CSAQSGTTPSYEQYF
clone_size: NA
d_call: TRBD2
j_call: TRBJ2-7
v_call: TRBV20-1

cdr3_nt: TGTGCCAGCACATCTCTGACAGGGGGCGTAGATGGCTACACCTTC
cdr3_aa: CASTSLTGGVDGYTF
clone_size: NA
d_call: TRBD1
j_call: TRBJ1-2
v_call: TRBV7-9

cdr3_nt: TGTGCCATTCGACGGACAGCCAACACCGGGGAGCTGTTTTTT
cdr3_aa: CAIRRTANTGELFF
clone_size: NA
d_call: NA
j_call: TRBJ2-2
v_call: TRBV6-1

cdr3_nt: TGCAGCGTTGAGACAGGGAGGAGATCTGGGGCCAACGTCCTGACTTTC
cdr3_aa: CSVETGRRSGANVLTF
clone_size: NA
d_call: NA
j_call: TRBJ2-6
v_call: TRBV29-1

cdr3_nt: TGTGCCACCAGTGATTCGGGGACAAAACCCCAAGAGACCCAGTACTTC
cdr3_aa: CATSDSGTKPQETQYF
clone_size: NA
d_call: NA
j_call: TRBJ2-5
v_call: TRBV24-1

cdr3_nt: TGTGCCAGCAGTCAAGGACAGGGGGCAACCCCTTACGAGCAGTACTTC
cdr3_aa: CASSQGQGATPYEQYF
clone_size: few
d_call: TRBD1
j_call: TRBJ2-7
v_call: TRBV6-1

cdr3_nt: TGCAGCATCCGGGACATCAGCACCGGGGAGCTGTTTTTT
cdr3_aa: CSIRDISTGELFF
clone_size: NA
d_call: NA
j_call: TRBJ2-2
v_call: TRBV29-1

cdr3_nt: TGTGCCAGCAGCGTAGGAAGTTTAGCGACCACCGGGGAGCTGTTTTTT
cdr3_aa: CASSVGSLATTGELFF
clone_size: NA
d_call: NA
j_call: TRBJ2-2
v_call: TRBV9

cdr3_nt: TGTGCCAGCAGGACTTCGGACAGAGGGAATAATGAAAAACTGTTTTTT
cdr3_aa: CASRTSDRGNNEKLFF
clone_size: few
d_call: NA
j_call: TRBJ1-4
v_call: TRBV6-1

cdr3_nt: TGTGCCAGCAGTCGAGAGACCTTTAACTATGGCTACACCTTC
cdr3_aa: CASSRETFNYGYTF
clone_size: many
d_call: NA
j_call: TRBJ1-2
v_call: TRBV5-6

cdr3_nt: TGTGCCAGCAGCTCCTTTCCGGGACAGGGGCAGGGGGGCTACACCTTC
cdr3_aa: CASSSFPGQGQGGYTF
clone_size: NA
d_call: TRBD1
j_call: TRBJ1-2
v_call: TRBV7-3

cdr3_nt: TGTGCCAGCAGCCAACAACGGGACAGGGGTAACACCATATATTTT
cdr3_aa: CASSQQRDRGNTIYF
clone_size: NA
d_call: TRBD1
j_call: TRBJ1-3
v_call: TRBV3-1

cdr3_nt: TGTGCCAGCAGCATTGACCAGAGAGGGGGGAATGAGCAGTTCTTC
cdr3_aa: CASSIDQRGGNEQFF
clone_size: NA
d_call: NA
j_call: TRBJ2-1
v_call: TRBV9

cdr3_nt: TGTGCCAGCAGACTTCCCGGGGGGGGAGATACGCAGTATTTT
cdr3_aa: CASRLPGGGDTQYF
clone_size: few
d_call: TRBD2
j_call: TRBJ2-3
v_call: TRBV5-5

cdr3_nt: TGCAGTGCTAGAGGGGGACTATCTCTCCGACAGGAGACCCAGTACTTC
cdr3_aa: CSARGGLSLRQETQYF
clone_size: few
d_call: TRBD2
j_call: TRBJ2-5
v_call: TRBV20-1

cdr3_nt: TGTGCCAGCAGCTTAGGGGTTCTGAATGAGCAGTTCTTC
cdr3_aa: CASSLGVLNEQFF
clone_size: many
d_call: NA
j_call: TRBJ2-1
v_call: TRBV7-2

cdr3_nt: TGCAGTGCTAGACACGCGGCCCTTCTTGGCTACACCTTC
cdr3_aa: CSARHAALLGYTF
clone_size: few
d_call: NA
j_call: TRBJ1-2
v_call: TRBV20-1

cdr3_nt: TGCGCCAGCAGCCAGGTCACGACAGGGTACAATGAGCAGTTCTTC
cdr3_aa: CASSQVTTGYNEQFF
clone_size: many
d_call: TRBD1
j_call: TRBJ2-1
v_call: TRBV4-1

cdr3_nt: TGTGCCAGCAGTTATTCCGATGAGCAGTTCTTC
cdr3_aa: CASSYSDEQFF
clone_size: many
d_call: NA
j_call: TRBJ2-1
v_call: TRBV5-6

cdr3_nt: TGTGCCAGCAGCCAAGATTCCGGGACACGGACGCTGACCCAGTACTTC
cdr3_aa: CASSQDSGTRTLTQYF
clone_size: NA
d_call: NA
j_call: TRBJ2-5
v_call: TRBV4-2

cdr3_nt: TGTGCCAGCAGTTCCGGGGGAGGGCCTAGAGAGACCCAGTACTTC
cdr3_aa: CASSSGGGPRETQYF
clone_size: NA
d_call: TRBD2
j_call: TRBJ2-5
v_call: TRBV6-5

cdr3_nt: TGTGCCAGCAGTCCCCGAAGGGTCGGTGAGCCTAGCACAGATACGCAGTATTTT
cdr3_aa: CASSPRRVGEPSTDTQYF
clone_size: NA
d_call: NA
j_call: TRBJ2-3
v_call: TRBV6-1